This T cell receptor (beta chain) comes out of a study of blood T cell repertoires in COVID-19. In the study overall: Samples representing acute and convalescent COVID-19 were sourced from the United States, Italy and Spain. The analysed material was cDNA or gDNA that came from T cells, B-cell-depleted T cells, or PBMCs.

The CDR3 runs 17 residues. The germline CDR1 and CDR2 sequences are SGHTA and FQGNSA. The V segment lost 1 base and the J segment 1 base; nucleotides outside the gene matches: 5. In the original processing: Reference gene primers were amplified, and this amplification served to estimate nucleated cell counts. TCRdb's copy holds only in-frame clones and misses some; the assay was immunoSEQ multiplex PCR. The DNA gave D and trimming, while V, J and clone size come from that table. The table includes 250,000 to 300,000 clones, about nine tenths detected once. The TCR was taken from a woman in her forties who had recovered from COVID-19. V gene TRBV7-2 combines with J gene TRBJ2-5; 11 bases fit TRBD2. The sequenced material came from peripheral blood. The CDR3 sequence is CASSLGWTSGPQETQYF. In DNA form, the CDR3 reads TGTGCCAGCAGCTTAGGCTGGACTAGCGGGCCCCAAGAGACCCAGTACTTC.